This T cell receptor (beta chain) was observed in a study of blood T cell repertoires in COVID-19. At the level of the study: There were acute and convalescent COVID-19 samples, and they came from the United States, Italy and Spain. PBMCs, B-cell-depleted T cells, or T cells were the source of the cDNA or gDNA that made up the material.

Per the study methods: The authors estimated nucleated cell counts from reference gene primer amplification. Assay used: immunoSEQ multiplex PCR; TCRdb lists only in-frame clones, some missing. That table supplies the V and J calls and clone size; D and trimming were determined from the DNA. The sample lists about half a million clones, 80% to 90% occurring once. The CDR3 spans 16 residues. The V gene's germline CDR1 is SGHDN and CDR2 FVKESK. The V gene end was trimmed by 4 bases and the J gene end by 3 bases; junction bases not matched to a gene: 11. The Seattle site enrolled patients during active infection and followed them longitudinally.

Specimen: peripheral blood. V and J are TRBV14 and TRBJ2-5; 7 bases map to TRBD2. The sequence derives from a man between 18 and 35 years old with COVID-19, enrolled during active disease. The CDR3 spells CASSRRGIRGEETQYF. The CDR3 DNA sequence: TGTGCCAGCAGCCGCCGGGGAATCCGGGGGGAAGAGACCCAGTACTTC. The whole variable domain, filled in from reference TRBV14 and TRBJ2-5, reads EAGVTQFPSHSVIEKGQTVTLRCDPISGHDNLYWYRRVMGKEIKFLLHFVKESKQDESGMPNNRFLAERTGGTYSTLKVQPAELEDSGVYFCASSRRGIRGEETQYFGPGTRLLVL.